These 8 T cell receptor beta chains originate from one sample sequenced in a study of siplizumab effects on memory and regulatory T cells. Only in-frame clones appear in the TCRdb table, and some are missing; sequencing was by immunoSEQ multiplex PCR. The table has about 55,000 clones, about 97% seen once; the top ten hold under 0.7%. Sequenced: naive CD4+ T cells sorted from blood. Receptors originate from a human donor in good health.

The J gene is TRBJ2-7, the V gene TRBV5-1, with TRBD1 matching over 7 bases. The trim removed 0 bases at V and 2 bases at J, leaving 2 bases unmatched. Germline lookup yields CDR1 SGHRS and CDR2 YFSETQ. This CDR3 region has 14 residues. CDR3 bases: TGCGCCAGCAGCTTGGGGGACAGACCCTACGAGCAGTACTTC. Its translation: CASSLGDRPYEQYF.

This chain connects TRBV28 to TRBJ2-1; no firm D call. The CDR3 runs to 14 residues. Germline lookup yields CDR1 MDHEN and CDR2 SYDVKM. V lost 5 bases, J lost 4 bases, and 12 bases lay in between. The CDR3 region has the DNA TGTGCCAGCAGTCCGTACAAGCCGTACAATGAGCAGTTCTTC. This translates into CASSPYKPYNEQFF.

J is TRBJ2-2 and V is TRBV18, with D unclear. This CDR3 is 15 amino acids long. Germline-derived CDR1 and CDR2 are KGHSH and LQKENI. Trimming took 1 base from V and 4 from J, leaving 10 bases between them. CDR3 sequence: CASSPRAGPTGELFF. Here the CDR3 DNA reads TGTGCCAGCTCACCACGAGCAGGACCCACCGGGGAGCTGTTTTTT.

The chain recombines TRBV4-3 with TRBJ1-1, with D possibly matching TRBD1 (6 bases). This CDR3 comprises 15 residues. Germline CDR1 and CDR2: LGHNA and YSLEER. Trimming removed 3 bases from V and 4 bases from J, with 15 bases in between. For the CDR3, the DNA is TGCGCCAGCAGCCAGGCTGACAGGAGGGCCACTGAAGCTTTCTTT. Translation gives CASSQADRRATEAFF.

The J gene is TRBJ1-1, the V gene TRBV19; D not certain. V lost 11 bases and J lost 0, with 13 bases in between. CDR1 LNHDA and CDR2 SQIVND come from the germline V gene (reference sequence). This CDR3 region has 13 residues. This CDR3 reads CASRQQLNTEAFF. In DNA, the CDR3 is TGTGCCTCGAGGCAACAGCTGAACACTGAAGCTTTCTTT.

The chain has TRBV21-1 and TRBJ2-1. TRBV21-1 is deemed a pseudogene. The CDR3 sequence is 14 residues long. The CDR3 nucleotides are TGTGCCAGCACCTCACCGGGCGGTTACAATGAGCAGTTCTTC. Amino acid sequence: CASTSPGGYNEQFF.

CDR3 loop: CASSQDSGTNQPQHF. CDR3 nucleotides: TGTGCCAGCAGCCAAGATTCAGGGACGAATCAGCCCCAGCATTTT. This rearrangement joins TRBV4-2 to TRBJ1-5; possible D gene TRBD1, 5 bases. The ends were cut back, 0 bases at V and 4 bases at J, with 10 bases in the middle. The germline CDR1 and CDR2 sequences are LGHNA and YNFKEQ. This CDR3 has 15 residues.

CDR3 nucleotides: TGTGCCAGCTCACCACAGCGTCTAGCGGGAGGGGAGACCCAGTACTTC. It translates to CASSPQRLAGGETQYF. This chain connects TRBV18 to TRBJ2-5, with 12 bases that match TRBD2. V lost 1 base to trimming and J lost 5 bases; unmatched junction nucleotides: 5. Germline lookup yields CDR1 KGHSH and CDR2 LQKENI. This CDR3 comprises 16 residues.